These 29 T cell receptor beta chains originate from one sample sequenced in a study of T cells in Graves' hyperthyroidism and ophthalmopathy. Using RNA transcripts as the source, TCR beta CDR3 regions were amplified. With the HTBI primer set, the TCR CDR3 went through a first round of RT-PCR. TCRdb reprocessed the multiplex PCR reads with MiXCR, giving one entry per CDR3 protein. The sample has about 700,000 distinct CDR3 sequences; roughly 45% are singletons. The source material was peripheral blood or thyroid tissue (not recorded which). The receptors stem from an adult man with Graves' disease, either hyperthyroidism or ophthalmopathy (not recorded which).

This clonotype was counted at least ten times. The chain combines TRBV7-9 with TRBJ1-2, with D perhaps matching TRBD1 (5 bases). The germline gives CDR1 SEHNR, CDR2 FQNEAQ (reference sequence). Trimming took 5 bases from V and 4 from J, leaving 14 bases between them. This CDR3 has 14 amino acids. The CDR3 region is CASSPLTVGYGYTF. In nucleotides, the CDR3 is TGTGCCAGCAGCCCATTGACAGTTGGCTATGGCTACACCTTC.

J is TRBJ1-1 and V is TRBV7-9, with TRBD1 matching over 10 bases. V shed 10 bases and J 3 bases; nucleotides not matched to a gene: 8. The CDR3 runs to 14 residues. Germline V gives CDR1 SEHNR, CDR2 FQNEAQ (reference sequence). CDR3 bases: TGTGCCATCAACCGGGACAGGGGATACACTGAAGCTTTCTTT. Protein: CAINRDRGYTEAFF.

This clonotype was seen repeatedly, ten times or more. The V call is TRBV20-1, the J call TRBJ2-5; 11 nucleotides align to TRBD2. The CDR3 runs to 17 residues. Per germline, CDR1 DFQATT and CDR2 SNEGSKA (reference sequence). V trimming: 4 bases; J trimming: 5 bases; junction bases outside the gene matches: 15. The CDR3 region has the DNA TGCAGTGCTAACCCTAGCGGGGGGACCGCGCTCGCGGAGACCCAGTACTTC. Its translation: CSANPSGGTALAETQYF.

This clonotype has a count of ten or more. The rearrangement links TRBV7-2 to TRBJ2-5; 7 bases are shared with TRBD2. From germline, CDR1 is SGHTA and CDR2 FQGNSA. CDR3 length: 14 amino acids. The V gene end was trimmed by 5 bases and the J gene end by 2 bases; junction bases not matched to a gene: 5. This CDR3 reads CASSARAGQETQYF. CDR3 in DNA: TGTGCCAGCAGCGCCCGAGCGGGGCAAGAGACCCAGTACTTC.

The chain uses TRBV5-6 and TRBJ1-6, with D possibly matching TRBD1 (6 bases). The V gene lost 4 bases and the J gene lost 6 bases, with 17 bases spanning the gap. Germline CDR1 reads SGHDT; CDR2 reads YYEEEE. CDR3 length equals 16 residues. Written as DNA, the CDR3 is TGTGCCAGCAGCCTCAGGGGCCGCATGAGTAATTCACCCCTCCACTTT. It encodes CASSLRGRMSNSPLHF.

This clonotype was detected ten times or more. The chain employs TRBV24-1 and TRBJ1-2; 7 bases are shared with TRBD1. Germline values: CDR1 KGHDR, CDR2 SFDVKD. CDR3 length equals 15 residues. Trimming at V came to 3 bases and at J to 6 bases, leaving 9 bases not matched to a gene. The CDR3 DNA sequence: TGTGCCACCAGTGATCCCCTCGACAGGGTTGATGGCTACACCTTC. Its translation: CATSDPLDRVDGYTF.

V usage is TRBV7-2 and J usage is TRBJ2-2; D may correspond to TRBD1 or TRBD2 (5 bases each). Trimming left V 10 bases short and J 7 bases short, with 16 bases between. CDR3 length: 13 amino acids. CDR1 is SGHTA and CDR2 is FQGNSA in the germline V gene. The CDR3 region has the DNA TGTGCCATCAGTGAAAGGGACGGCGGGGAGCTGTTTTTT. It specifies CAISERDGGELFF.

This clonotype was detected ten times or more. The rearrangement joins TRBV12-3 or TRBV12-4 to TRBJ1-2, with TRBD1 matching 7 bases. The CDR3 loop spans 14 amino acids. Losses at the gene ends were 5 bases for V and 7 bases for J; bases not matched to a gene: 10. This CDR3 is CASSPTTGKGGYTF. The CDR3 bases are TGTGCCAGCAGTCCGACGACAGGGAAGGGTGGCTACACCTTC.

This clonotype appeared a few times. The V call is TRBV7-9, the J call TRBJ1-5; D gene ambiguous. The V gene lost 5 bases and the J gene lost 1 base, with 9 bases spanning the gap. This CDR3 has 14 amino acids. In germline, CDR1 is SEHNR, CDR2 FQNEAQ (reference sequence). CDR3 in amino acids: CASSQVGSNQPQHF. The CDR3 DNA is TGTGCCAGCAGCCAAGTGGGGAGCAATCAGCCCCAGCATTTT.

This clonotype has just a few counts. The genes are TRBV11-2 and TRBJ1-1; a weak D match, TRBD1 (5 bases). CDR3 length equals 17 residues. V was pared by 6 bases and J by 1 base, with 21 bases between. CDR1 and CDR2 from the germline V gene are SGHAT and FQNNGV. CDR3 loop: CASSELAWGYPNTEAFF. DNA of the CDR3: TGTGCCAGCAGTGAACTTGCCTGGGGCTATCCGAACACTGAAGCTTTCTTT. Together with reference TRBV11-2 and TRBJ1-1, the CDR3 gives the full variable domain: EAGVAQSPRYKIIEKRQSVAFWCNPISGHATLYWYQQILGQGPKLLIQFQNNGVVDDSQLPKDRFSAERLKGVDSTLKIQPAKLEDSAVYLCASSELAWGYPNTEAFFGQGTRLTVV.

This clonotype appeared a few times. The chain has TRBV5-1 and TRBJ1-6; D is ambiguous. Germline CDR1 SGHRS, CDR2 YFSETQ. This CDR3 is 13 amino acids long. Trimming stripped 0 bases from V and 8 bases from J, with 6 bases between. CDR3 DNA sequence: TGCGCCAGCAGCTTGGACACTGATTCACCCCTCCACTTT. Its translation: CASSLDTDSPLHF.

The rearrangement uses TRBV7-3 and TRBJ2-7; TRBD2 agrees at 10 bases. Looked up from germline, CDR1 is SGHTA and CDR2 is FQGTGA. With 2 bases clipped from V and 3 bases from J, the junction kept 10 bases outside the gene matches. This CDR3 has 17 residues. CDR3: CASSLVAGGTSGYEQYF. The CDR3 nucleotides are TGTGCCAGCAGCTTAGTAGCGGGAGGAACTAGCGGCTACGAGCAGTACTTC.

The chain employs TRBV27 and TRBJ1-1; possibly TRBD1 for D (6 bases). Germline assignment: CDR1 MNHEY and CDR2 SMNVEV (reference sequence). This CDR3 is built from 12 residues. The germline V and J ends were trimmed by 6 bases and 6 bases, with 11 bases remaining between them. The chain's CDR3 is CASRKGGSEAFF. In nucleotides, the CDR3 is TGTGCCAGCAGAAAAGGGGGGTCTGAAGCTTTCTTT.

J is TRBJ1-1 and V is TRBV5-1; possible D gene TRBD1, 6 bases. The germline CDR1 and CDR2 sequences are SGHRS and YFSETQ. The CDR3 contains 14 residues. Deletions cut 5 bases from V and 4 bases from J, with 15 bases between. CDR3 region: CASRYPGAATEAFF. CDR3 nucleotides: TGCGCCAGCAGATACCCAGGGGCGGCCACTGAAGCTTTCTTT. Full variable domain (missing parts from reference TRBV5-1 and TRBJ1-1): KAGVTQTPRYLIKTRGQQVTLSCSPISGHRSVSWYQQTPGQGLQFLFEYFSETQRNKGNFPGRFSGRQFSNSRSEMNVSTLELGDSALYLCASRYPGAATEAFFGQGTRLTVV.

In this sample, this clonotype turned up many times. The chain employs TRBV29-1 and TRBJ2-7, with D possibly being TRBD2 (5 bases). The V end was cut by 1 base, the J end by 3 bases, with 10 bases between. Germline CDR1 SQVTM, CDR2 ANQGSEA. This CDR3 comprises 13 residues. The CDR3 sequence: CSVEGGEFYEQYF. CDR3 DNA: TGCAGCGTTGAAGGGGGAGAATTCTACGAGCAGTACTTC.

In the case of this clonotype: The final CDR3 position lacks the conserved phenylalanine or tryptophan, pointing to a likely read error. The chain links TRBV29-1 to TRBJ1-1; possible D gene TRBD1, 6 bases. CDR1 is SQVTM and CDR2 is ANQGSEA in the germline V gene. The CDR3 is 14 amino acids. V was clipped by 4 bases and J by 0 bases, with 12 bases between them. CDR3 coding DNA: TGCAGCGTTGTCAGGGGCCTCCTGAACACTGAAGCTTTCCTT. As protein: CSVVRGLLNTEAFL.

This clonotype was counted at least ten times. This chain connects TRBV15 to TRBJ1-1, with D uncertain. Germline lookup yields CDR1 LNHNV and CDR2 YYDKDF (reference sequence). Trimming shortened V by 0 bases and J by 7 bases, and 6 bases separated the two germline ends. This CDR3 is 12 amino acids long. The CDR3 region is CATSRDQYEAFF. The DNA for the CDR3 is TGTGCCACCAGCAGAGACCAGTATGAAGCTTTCTTT.

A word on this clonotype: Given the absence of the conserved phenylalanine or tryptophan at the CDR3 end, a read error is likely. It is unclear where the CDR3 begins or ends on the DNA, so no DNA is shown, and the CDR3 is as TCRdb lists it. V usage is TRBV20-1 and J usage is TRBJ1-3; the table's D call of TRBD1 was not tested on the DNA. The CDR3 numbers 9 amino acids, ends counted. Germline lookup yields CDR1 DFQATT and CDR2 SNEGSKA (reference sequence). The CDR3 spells CSARGTRDR.

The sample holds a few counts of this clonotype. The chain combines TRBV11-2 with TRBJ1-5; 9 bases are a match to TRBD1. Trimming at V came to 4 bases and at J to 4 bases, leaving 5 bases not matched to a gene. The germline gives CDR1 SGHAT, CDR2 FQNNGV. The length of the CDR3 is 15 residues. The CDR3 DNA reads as TGTGCCAGCAGCTCCGGACAGGGGCCAAATCAGCCCCAGCATTTT. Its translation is CASSSGQGPNQPQHF. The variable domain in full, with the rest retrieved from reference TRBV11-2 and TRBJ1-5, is EAGVAQSPRYKIIEKRQSVAFWCNPISGHATLYWYQQILGQGPKLLIQFQNNGVVDDSQLPKDRFSAERLKGVDSTLKIQPAKLEDSAVYLCASSSGQGPNQPQHFGDGTRLSIL.

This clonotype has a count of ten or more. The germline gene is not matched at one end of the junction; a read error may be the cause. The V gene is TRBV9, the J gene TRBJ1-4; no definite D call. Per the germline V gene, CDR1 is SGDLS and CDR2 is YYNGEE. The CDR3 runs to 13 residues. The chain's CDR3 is CASSVGGGEKLFF. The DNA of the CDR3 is TGTGCCAGCAGTGTAGGTGGTGGTGAAAAACTGTTTTTT.

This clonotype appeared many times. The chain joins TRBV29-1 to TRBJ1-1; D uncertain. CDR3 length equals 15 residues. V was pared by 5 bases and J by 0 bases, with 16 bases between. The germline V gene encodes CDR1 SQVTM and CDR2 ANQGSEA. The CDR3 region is CSVPTLGKLNTEAFF. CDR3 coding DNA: TGCAGCGTTCCCACTCTTGGGAAACTGAACACTGAAGCTTTCTTT.

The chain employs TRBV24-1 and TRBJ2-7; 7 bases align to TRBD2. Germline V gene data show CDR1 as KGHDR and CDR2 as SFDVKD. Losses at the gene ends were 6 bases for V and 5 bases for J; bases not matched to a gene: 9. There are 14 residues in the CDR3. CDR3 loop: CATSSSAGSNEQYF. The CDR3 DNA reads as TGTGCCACCAGTTCCTCAGCGGGAAGCAACGAGCAGTACTTC.

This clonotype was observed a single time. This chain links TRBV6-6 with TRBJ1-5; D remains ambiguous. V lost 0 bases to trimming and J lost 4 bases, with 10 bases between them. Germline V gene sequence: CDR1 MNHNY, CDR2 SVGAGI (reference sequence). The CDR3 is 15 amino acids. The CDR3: CASSYSGPENQPQHF. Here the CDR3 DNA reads TGTGCCAGCAGTTACTCGGGTCCAGAGAATCAGCCCCAGCATTTT.

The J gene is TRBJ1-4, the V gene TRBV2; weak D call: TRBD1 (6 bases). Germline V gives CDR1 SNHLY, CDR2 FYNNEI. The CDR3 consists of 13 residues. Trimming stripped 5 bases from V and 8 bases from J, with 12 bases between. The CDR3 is CASSWAGEEKLFF. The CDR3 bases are TGTGCCAGCAGTTGGGCAGGGGAAGAAAAACTGTTTTTT. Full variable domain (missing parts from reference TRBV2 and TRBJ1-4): EPEVTQTPSHQVTQMGQEVILRCVPISNHLYFYWYRQILGQKVEFLVSFYNNEISEKSEIFDDQFSVERPDGSNFTLKIRSTKLEDSAMYFCASSWAGEEKLFFGSGTQLSVL.

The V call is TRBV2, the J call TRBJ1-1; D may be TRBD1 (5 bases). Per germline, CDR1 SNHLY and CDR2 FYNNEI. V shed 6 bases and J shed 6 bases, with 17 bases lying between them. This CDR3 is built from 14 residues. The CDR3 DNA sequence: TGTGCCAGCAGCGTGGGACGGACCGGGGCTGAAGCTTTCTTT. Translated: CASSVGRTGAEAFF.

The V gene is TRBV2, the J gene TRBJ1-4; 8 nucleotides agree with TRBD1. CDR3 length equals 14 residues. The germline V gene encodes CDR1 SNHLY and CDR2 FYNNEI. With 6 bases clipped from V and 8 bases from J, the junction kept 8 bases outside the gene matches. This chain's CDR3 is CASSEQGVGEKLFF. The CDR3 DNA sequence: TGTGCCAGCAGCGAACAGGGGGTAGGCGAAAAACTGTTTTTT.

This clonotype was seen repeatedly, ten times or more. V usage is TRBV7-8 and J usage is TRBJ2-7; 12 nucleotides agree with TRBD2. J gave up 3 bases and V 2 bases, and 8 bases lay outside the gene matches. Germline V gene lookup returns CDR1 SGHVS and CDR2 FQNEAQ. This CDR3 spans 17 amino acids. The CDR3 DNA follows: TGTGCCAGCAGCTTATGGACTAGCGGGGCCAGGGGCTACGAGCAGTACTTC. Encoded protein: CASSLWTSGARGYEQYF.

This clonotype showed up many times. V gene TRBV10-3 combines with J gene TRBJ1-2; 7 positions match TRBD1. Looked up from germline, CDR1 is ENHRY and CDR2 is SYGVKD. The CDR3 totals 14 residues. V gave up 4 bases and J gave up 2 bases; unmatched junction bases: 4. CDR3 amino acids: CAISGGTENYGYTF. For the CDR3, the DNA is TGTGCCATCAGTGGCGGGACAGAAAACTATGGCTACACCTTC.

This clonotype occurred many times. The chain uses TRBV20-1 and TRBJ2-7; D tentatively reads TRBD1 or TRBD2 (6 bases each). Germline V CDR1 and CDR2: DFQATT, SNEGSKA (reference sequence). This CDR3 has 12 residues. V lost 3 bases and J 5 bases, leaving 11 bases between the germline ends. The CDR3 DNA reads TGCAGTGCTAGTTGGGGGGCGCACGAGCAGTACTTC. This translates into CSASWGAHEQYF.